The rows below give T cell receptor beta chains drawn from one sample of a study of CD8 T cells in ankylosing spondylitis. From the 5' RACE reads, TCRdb called clonotypes with MiXCR, one entry per CDR3 protein. The sample has a few hundred thousand distinct CDR3 sequences, approximately 12% seen once. Sequences were obtained from blood, either unsorted or a sorted T cell fraction (not recorded which). The receptor source for this set is a male donor with ankylosing spondylitis or in good health (not recorded which). CDR3s include the opening cysteine and the closing phenylalanine or tryptophan. D genes are given only for firm matches. Clone size appears in some rows only: once, few, many, or a class for an expanded clone.

TRBJ1-2 | many | TRBV12-3/TRBV12-4 | - | CASSLSGQYGYTF | TGTGCCAGCAGTTTATCCGGCCAGTATGGCTACACCTTC
TRBJ2-1 | - | TRBV28 | - | CASSSPRVSTTRGSYNEQFF | TGTGCCAGCAGTTCCCCACGTGTCTCGACGACGAGGGGCTCTTACAATGAGCAGTTCTTC
TRBJ1-1 | many | TRBV20-1 | - | CSAKKLDTEAFF | TGCAGCGCCAAAAAGCTCGACACTGAAGCTTTCTTT
TRBJ2-2 | many | TRBV5-1 | - | CASSLVGFSGELFF | TGCGCCAGCAGCTTGGTGGGGTTCTCCGGGGAGCTGTTTTTT
TRBJ1-2 | many | TRBV5-6 | - | CASSSTSSGPWGYTF | TGTGCCAGCAGCTCGACAAGCTCGGGACCATGGGGCTACACCTTC
TRBJ1-1 | many | TRBV2 | TRBD1 | CASSSDSTGRYTEAFF | TGTGCCAGCAGCTCGGACTCGACAGGGAGGTACACTGAAGCTTTCTTT
TRBJ2-1 | many | TRBV30 | TRBD2 | CAWTSGNYNEQFF | TGTGCCTGGACTAGCGGGAATTACAATGAGCAGTTCTTC
TRBJ2-7 | - | TRBV3-1 | - | CASSQDRTGATLYEQYF | TGTGCCAGCAGCCAAGATCGTACGGGGGCGACCCTATACGAGCAGTACTTC
TRBJ2-2 | - | TRBV7-3 | - | CASSQGLVAGELFF | TGTGCCAGCAGCCAGGGGCTAGTAGCCGGGGAGCTGTTTTTT
TRBJ1-1 | - | TRBV6-5 | - | CASSYWGAHTEAFF | TGTGCCAGCAGTTACTGGGGGGCCCACACTGAAGCTTTCTTT
TRBJ1-1 | - | TRBV7-9 | - | CASSWAEGAFF | TGTGCCAGCAGCTGGGCGGAGGGAGCTTTCTTT
TRBJ2-7 | few | TRBV30 | - | CASGGVSGSYEQYF | TGTGCCTCAGGGGGGGTATCGGGTTCCTACGAGCAGTACTTC
TRBJ2-7 | many | TRBV2 | TRBD1 | CASRQGSVSYEQYF | TGTGCCAGCAGACAGGGGTCGGTTTCCTACGAGCAGTACTTC
TRBJ1-5 | many | TRBV13 | - | CASSLSRALNQPQHF | TGTGCCAGCAGCTTATCCCGGGCGCTCAATCAGCCCCAGCATTTT
TRBJ2-2 | many | TRBV15 | - | CATSRDLQGMNTGELFF | TGTGCCACCAGCAGAGATCTGCAGGGGATGAACACCGGGGAGCTGTTTTTT
TRBJ2-5 | many | TRBV11-2 | - | CASSPTPGETQYF | TGTGCCAGCAGTCCTACCCCGGGAGAGACCCAGTACTTC
TRBJ1-1 | many | TRBV5-6 | - | CASSLYGARARNTEAFF | TGTGCCAGCAGCTTGTACGGAGCGAGGGCGAGGAACACTGAAGCTTTCTTT
TRBJ2-5 | - | TRBV7-8 | - | CASSPEKGWETQYF | TGTGCCAGCAGCCCCGAGAAGGGGTGGGAGACCCAGTACTTC
TRBJ1-2 | many | TRBV29-1 | - | CSVRRVDGYTF | TGCAGCGTTAGAAGAGTGGACGGCTACACCTTC
TRBJ2-2 | - | TRBV14 | - | CASSQDNRRLFF | TGTGCCAGCAGCCAAGATAACAGGCGGCTGTTTTTT
TRBJ2-7 | many | TRBV15 | TRBD1 | CATSRSPDRGAEQYF | TGTGCCACCAGCAGGAGCCCTGACAGGGGAGCCGAGCAGTACTTC
TRBJ2-2 | few | TRBV12-3/TRBV12-4 | TRBD1 | CASRPPGQLNTGELFF | TGTGCCAGCAGACCTCCGGGACAGCTGAACACCGGGGAGCTGTTTTTT
TRBJ2-1 | once | TRBV7-6 | - | CASSSTRRNEQFF | TGTGCCAGCAGTTCAACAAGAAGGAATGAGCAGTTCTTC
TRBJ2-7 | many | TRBV5-5 | - | CASSLEGTSSYEQYF | TGTGCCAGCAGCTTGGAAGGGACTTCCTCCTACGAGCAGTACTTC
TRBJ2-3 | many | TRBV5-1 | TRBD2 | CASSFSSGSDTQYF | TGCGCCAGCAGCTTTTCTAGCGGGTCAGATACGCAGTATTTT
TRBJ2-3 | - | TRBV5-5 | TRBD1 | CASSKGQGGTDTQYF | TGTGCCAGCAGCAAGGGACAGGGGGGCACAGATACGCAGTATTTT
TRBJ2-1 | many | TRBV5-1 | - | CASHTGYNEQFF | TGCGCCAGCCATACAGGTTACAATGAGCAGTTCTTC
TRBJ2-7 | many | TRBV5-1 | - | CASSEQTAVGNEQYF | TGCGCCAGCAGCGAACAGACAGCCGTAGGTAACGAGCAGTACTTC
TRBJ1-5 | - | TRBV2 | - | CASSPDRGQPQHF | TGTGCCAGCAGCCCGGACCGAGGGCAGCCCCAGCATTTT
TRBJ2-1 | - | TRBV7-9 | - | CASSFLSEQFF | TGTGCCAGCAGCTTTTTAAGTGAGCAGTTCTTC
TRBJ2-2 | many | TRBV15 | - | CATSSAGAGELFF | TGTGCCACCAGCAGCGCAGGGGCCGGGGAGCTGTTTTTT
TRBJ1-2 | - | TRBV21-1 | - | CASSKVGIAPGYTF | TGTGCCAGCAGCAAAGTGGGGATCGCTCCTGGCTACACCTTC
TRBJ1-2 | many | TRBV15 | - | CATSRDGPGLPYGYTF | TGTGCCACCAGCAGAGATGGGCCGGGACTTCCTTATGGCTACACCTTC
TRBJ1-1 | few | TRBV18 | TRBD1 | CASSTGGFTEAFF | TGTGCCAGCTCAACAGGGGGGTTTACTGAAGCTTTCTTT
TRBJ2-1 | many | TRBV7-8 | TRBD2 | CASSSVRLAGVVGNEQFF | TGTGCCAGCAGCTCTGTTAGACTAGCGGGAGTGGTGGGCAATGAGCAGTTCTTC
TRBJ2-2 | many | TRBV6-4 | TRBD1 | CASSDSGQSTGELFF | TGTGCCAGCAGTGACTCGGGACAGAGCACCGGGGAGCTGTTTTTT
TRBJ1-1 | many | TRBV29-1 | - | CSVDRGNTEAFF | TGCAGCGTTGACCGCGGGAACACTGAAGCTTTCTTT
TRBJ2-3 | many | TRBV12-3/TRBV12-4 | TRBD2 | CASSLSGGSDTQYF | TGTGCCAGCAGTCTTAGCGGGGGGTCCGATACGCAGTATTTT
TRBJ1-1 | - | TRBV12-5 | - | CASGFTRTDITEAFF | TGTGCTAGTGGTTTTACTAGGACAGATATCACTGAAGCTTTCTTT
TRBJ2-1 | - | TRBV10-3 | TRBD2 | CAISELAASYNEQFF | TGTGCCATCAGTGAACTAGCGGCGTCCTACAATGAGCAGTTCTTC
TRBJ2-3 | many | TRBV7-2 | TRBD2 | CASSLSGGAGDTQYF | TGTGCCAGCAGCCTTAGCGGGGGGGCCGGAGATACGCAGTATTTT
TRBJ2-7 | many | TRBV27 | - | CASSPAGRYEQYF | TGTGCCAGCAGTCCCGCCGGGCGTTACGAGCAGTACTTC
TRBJ2-2 | many | TRBV12-3/TRBV12-4 | - | CASSSTSPVGELFF | TGTGCCAGCAGTTCCACAAGTCCCGTCGGGGAGCTGTTTTTT
TRBJ2-5 | many | TRBV5-1 | - | CASSSGSQQETQYF | TGCGCCAGCAGCTCGGGATCCCAACAGGAGACCCAGTACTTC
TRBJ1-4 | - | TRBV2 | - | CATRQDSRGEKLFF | TGTGCCACCAGACAGGACAGTAGGGGTGAAAAACTGTTTTTT
TRBJ2-2 | once | TRBV29-1 | - | CSGGVTGELFF | TGCAGCGGGGGAGTCACCGGGGAGCTGTTTTTT
TRBJ2-3 | - | TRBV20-1 | - | CCAKGHGVVADTQYF | TGCTGTGCCAAGGGGCACGGGGTAGTGGCAGATACGCAGTATTTT
TRBJ1-2 | few | TRBV15 | - | CATREGASYGYTF | TGTGCCACCCGGGAAGGGGCTAGCTATGGCTACACCTTC
TRBJ1-1 | - | TRBV15 | TRBD1 | CATSRDRDRGRAEAFF | TGTGCCACCAGCAGAGATCGGGACAGGGGGCGAGCTGAAGCTTTCTTT
TRBJ2-7 | many | TRBV5-1 | - | CASSLGRGEQYF | TGCGCCAGCAGCTTGGGACGGGGCGAGCAGTACTTC
TRBJ2-3 | - | TRBV11-2 | - | CASSLVGSADTQYF | TGTGCCAGCAGCTTAGTCGGGAGTGCAGATACGCAGTATTTT
TRBJ1-6 | - | TRBV11-2 | - | CASSLVQLSPLHF | TGTGCCAGCAGCTTAGTACAACTTTCACCCCTCCACTTT